This record covers a single T cell receptor (beta chain). The data stem from a study of control samples from healthy donors and cancer patients. The V end lost 5 bases, the J end lost 5 bases, and 19 bases lay between the germline ends. The CDR3 runs to 15 residues. Germline CDR1 is SGHRS and CDR2 is YFSETQ. Generated by immunoSEQ multiplex PCR, the TCRdb table keeps only in-frame clones and is missing some. The repertoire holds more than 100,000 clones, with approximately 89% as singletons. This TCR was recovered from a man between 45 and 60 years old with head and neck cancer. Sequenced material: PBMCs. J is TRBJ2-5 and V is TRBV5-1; D not certain. CDR3 sequence: CASSVELGPRETQYF. The CDR3 nucleotides read TGCGCCAGCAGTGTTGAATTGGGCCCCAGGGAGACCCAGTACTTC.